This T cell receptor (beta chain) was captured by sequencing in a study of T-cell memory formation after mild COVID-19 (dated by TCRdb to about 2021). Study-level background: TCR sequence clusters from the two donors were found to be largely donor specific. Longitudinal TCRalpha and TCRbeta repertoire sequencing tracked T-cell clones expanding and contracting after mild COVID-19 in two donors. The cohort was made up of two young adult volunteers, one female and one male, who were previously healthy. Points the paper makes about the study in general: Balanced CD4/CD8 phenotypes were observed for clones contracting from day 15 to 85, whereas a bias towards CD4+ was observed for a second wave of clones expanding from day 15 to 37. Contracting CD4+ clones were located mainly in the CM and EM memory subsets, whereas CD8+ clones were found to be enriched in EMRA. Some responding clones were detected in pre-infection memory, suggesting pre-existing cross-reactive memory T cells joined the SARS-CoV-2 response. Only two mild cases were covered by the study, and larger cohorts that include severe cases with pre-infection samples were considered necessary. SARS-CoV-2 specificity was not confirmed for the second-wave clones peaking on day 37.

Sequencing used an Illumina NovaSeq 6000. Using 5'RACE with constant-segment primers, TCRalpha and TCRbeta cDNA libraries were constructed, with sample barcodes and unique molecular identifiers added in the process. RNA was extracted from every sample with Trizol reagent. Libraries were amplified in two PCR steps, with a second sample barcode and Illumina TruSeq adapters added in the second step. Libraries were sequenced on an Illumina NovaSeq with 2 x 150 bp paired-end reads. The authors processed their data as follows. Demultiplexing of reads and collapsing into UMI-guided consensus sequences were performed with migec v1.2.7. Using mixcr v2.1.11, the UMI consensuses were aligned to TRA and TRB V and J templates and assembled into clonotypes. A clonotype was counted as expanded or contracted only if both edgeR and NoisET called the change significant, with noise models trained on biological replicates. For edgeR calls, the thresholds were a false discovery rate-adjusted p below 0.01 and a log2 fold-change of 1. As an exploratory analysis of dynamics, max-normalized trajectories of the 1000 most abundant clonotypes were examined with PCA combined with hierarchical clustering. The CD4 or CD8 phenotype of responding clones was assigned using the separately sequenced CD4+ and CD8+ repertoires. Starting from the raw public reads, TCRdb applied fastp trimming at Q25, assembled clones with MiXCR and retained in-frame beta chains. All rows with the same CDR3 protein become a single entry with the most common DNA and genes. TCRdb, not the original authors, processed these V and J calls. A total of 400,000 or so distinct CDR3 sequences appear in this sample, 20% of them only once. The ten biggest clones cover roughly 8% of the sample.

Ficoll-Paque density gradient centrifugation was used to isolate PBMCs. The CDR3 sequence holds 11 residues, the cysteine and phenylalanine included. This entry keeps only the CDR3 DNA: 33 bases, framed from base 1. For CDR1 and CDR2, the germline V gene lists SGHNT and YENEEA. This clonotype was detected only a few times. Its antigen is unknown. At one end the junction does not follow the germline gene, possibly because of a read error. The sample consisted of PBMCs or a T cell subset sorted from them (not recorded which). Recombination joined TRBV11-3 with TRBJ1-1, with the D gene call left open. This TCR was recovered from an adult woman who had mild COVID-19 (a few samples of this study predate the infection). The sample titles of this study are shuffled in the database, so cell type and time point are left out; the donor was told from shared clones. The sequence in DNA is TGTGCCAGCAGCTTAAAGGTCTCTCCGGAGTTT. Protein translation: CASSLKVSPEF.